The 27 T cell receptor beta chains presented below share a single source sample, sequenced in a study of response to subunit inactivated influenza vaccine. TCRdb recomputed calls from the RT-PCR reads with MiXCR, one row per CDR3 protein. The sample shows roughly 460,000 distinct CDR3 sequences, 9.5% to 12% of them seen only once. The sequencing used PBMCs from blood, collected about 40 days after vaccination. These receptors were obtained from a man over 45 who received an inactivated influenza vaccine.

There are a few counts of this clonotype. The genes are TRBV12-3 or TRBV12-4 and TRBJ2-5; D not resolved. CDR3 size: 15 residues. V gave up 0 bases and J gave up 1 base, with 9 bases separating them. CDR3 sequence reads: CASSLARQFQETQYF. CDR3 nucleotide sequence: TGTGCCAGCAGTTTAGCGCGGCAGTTCCAAGAGACCCAGTACTTC.

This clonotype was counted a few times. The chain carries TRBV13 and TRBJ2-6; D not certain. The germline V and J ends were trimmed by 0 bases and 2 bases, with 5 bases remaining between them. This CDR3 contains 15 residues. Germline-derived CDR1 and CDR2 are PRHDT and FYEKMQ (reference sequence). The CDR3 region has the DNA TGTGCCAGCAGCTTAGGGTGGACTGGGGCCAACGTCCTGACTTTC. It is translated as CASSLGWTGANVLTF. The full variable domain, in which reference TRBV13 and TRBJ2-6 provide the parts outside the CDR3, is AAGVIQSPRHLIKEKRETATLKCYPIPRHDTVYWYQQGPGQDPQFLISFYEKMQSDKGSIPDRFSAQQFSDYHSELNMSSLELGDSALYFCASSLGWTGANVLTFGAGSRLTVL.

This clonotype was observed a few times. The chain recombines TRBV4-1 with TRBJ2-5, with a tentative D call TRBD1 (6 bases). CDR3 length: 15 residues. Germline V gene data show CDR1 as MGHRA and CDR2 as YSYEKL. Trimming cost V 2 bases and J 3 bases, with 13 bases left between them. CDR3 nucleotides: TGCGCCAGCAGCCAAACCGGGACACCAGAAGAGACCCAGTACTTC. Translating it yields CASSQTGTPEETQYF.

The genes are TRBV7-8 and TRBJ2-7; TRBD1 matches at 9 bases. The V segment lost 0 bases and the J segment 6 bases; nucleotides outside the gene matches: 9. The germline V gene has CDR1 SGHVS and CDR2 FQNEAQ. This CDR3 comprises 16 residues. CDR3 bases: TGTGCCAGCAGCTTAGCGGGGTCCGGGACAGGGTTCGAGCAGTACTTC. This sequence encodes CASSLAGSGTGFEQYF.

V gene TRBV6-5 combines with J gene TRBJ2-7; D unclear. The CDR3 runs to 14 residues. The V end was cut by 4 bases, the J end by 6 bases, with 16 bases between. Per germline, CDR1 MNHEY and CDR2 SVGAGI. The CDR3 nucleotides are TGTGCCAGCAGTTTCGGACGCTCCGCGCGCGAGCAGTACTTC. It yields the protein CASSFGRSAREQYF.

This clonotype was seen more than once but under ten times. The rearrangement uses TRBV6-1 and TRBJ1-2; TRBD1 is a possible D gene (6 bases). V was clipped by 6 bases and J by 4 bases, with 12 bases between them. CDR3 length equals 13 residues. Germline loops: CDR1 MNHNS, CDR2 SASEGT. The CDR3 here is CASRPGQLYGYTF. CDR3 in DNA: TGTGCCAGCAGACCCGGACAGCTCTATGGCTACACCTTC.

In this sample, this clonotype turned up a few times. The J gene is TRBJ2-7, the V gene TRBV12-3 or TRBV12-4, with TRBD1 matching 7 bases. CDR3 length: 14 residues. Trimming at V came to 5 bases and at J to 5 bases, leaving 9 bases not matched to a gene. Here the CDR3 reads CASSMVPGQHEQYF. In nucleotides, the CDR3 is TGTGCCAGCAGTATGGTCCCGGGACAGCACGAGCAGTACTTC.

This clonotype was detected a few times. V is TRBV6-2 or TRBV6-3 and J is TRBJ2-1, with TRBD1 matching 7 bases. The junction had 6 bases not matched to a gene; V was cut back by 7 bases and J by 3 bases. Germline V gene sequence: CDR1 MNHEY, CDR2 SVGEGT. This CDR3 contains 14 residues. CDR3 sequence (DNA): TGTGCCAGCACCCCACAGGGGCACTACAATGAGCAGTTCTTC. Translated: CASTPQGHYNEQFF.

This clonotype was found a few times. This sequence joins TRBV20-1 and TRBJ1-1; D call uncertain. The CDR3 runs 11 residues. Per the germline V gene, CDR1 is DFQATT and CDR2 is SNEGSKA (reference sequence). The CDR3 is CSGMMNTEAFF. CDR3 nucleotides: TGCAGCGGAATGATGAACACTGAAGCTTTCTTT.

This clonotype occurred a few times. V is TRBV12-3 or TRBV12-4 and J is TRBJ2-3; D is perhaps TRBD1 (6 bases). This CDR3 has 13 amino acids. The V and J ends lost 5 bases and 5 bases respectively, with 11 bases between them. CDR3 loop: CASSRNREDTQYF. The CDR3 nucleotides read TGTGCCAGCAGTAGGAACAGGGAAGATACGCAGTATTTT.

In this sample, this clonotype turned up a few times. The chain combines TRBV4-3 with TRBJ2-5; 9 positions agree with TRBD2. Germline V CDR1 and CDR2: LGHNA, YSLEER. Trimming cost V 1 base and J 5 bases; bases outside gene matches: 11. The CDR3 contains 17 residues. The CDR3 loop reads CASSQVHRAGGVETQYF. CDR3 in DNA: TGCGCCAGCAGCCAAGTACATCGAGCGGGGGGTGTTGAGACCCAGTACTTC.

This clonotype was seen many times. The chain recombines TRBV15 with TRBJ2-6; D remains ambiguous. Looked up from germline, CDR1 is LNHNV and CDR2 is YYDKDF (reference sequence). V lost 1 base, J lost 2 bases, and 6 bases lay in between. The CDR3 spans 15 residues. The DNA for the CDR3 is TGTGCCACCAGCAGAGCATCCCCTGGGGCCAACGTCCTGACTTTC. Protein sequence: CATSRASPGANVLTF.

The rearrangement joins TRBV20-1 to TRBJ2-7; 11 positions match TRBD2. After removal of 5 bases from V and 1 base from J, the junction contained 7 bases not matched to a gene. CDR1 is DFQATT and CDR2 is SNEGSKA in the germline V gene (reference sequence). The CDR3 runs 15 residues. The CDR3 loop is CSAGLGLADSYEQYF. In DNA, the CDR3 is TGCAGTGCTGGCCTGGGACTAGCGGATTCCTACGAGCAGTACTTC.

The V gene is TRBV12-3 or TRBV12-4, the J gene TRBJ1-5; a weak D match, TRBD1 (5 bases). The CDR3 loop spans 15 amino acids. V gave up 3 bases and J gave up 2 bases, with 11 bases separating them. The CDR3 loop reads CASSFRGSGNQPQHF. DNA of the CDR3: TGTGCCAGCAGTTTTAGGGGATCGGGCAATCAGCCCCAGCATTTT.

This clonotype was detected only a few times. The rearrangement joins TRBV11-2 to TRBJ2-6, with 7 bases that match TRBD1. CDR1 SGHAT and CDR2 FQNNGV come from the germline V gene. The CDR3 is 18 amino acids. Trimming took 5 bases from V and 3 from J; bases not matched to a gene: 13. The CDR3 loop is CASSNRQGDYLGANVLTF. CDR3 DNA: TGTGCCAGCAGCAACAGACAGGGAGATTACCTTGGGGCCAACGTCCTGACTTTC.

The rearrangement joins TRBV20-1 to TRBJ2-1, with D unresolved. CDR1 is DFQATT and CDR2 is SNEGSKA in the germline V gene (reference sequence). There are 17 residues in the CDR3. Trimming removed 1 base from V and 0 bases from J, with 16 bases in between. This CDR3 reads CSARVLNPRSSYNEQFF. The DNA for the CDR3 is TGCAGTGCTAGAGTACTGAACCCCCGGAGCTCCTACAATGAGCAGTTCTTC.

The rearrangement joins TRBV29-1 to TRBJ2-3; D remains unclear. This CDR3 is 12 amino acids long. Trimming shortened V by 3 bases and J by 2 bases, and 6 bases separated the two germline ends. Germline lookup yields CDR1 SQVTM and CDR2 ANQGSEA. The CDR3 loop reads CSVDGNTDTQYF. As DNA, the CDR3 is TGCAGCGTTGATGGGAACACAGATACGCAGTATTTT.

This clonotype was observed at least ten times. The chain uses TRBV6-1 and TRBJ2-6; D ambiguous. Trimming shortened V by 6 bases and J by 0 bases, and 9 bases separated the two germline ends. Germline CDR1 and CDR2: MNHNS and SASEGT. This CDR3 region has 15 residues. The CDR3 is CASSLTYSGANVLTF. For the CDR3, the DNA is TGTGCCAGCAGCCTCACATACTCTGGGGCCAACGTCCTGACTTTC.

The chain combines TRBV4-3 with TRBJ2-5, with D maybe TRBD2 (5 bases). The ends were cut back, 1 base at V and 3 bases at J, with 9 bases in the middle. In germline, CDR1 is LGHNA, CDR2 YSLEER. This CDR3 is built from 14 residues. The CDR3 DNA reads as TGCGCCAGCAGCCAAGGCCACGGGAAAGAGACCCAGTACTTC. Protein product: CASSQGHGKETQYF.

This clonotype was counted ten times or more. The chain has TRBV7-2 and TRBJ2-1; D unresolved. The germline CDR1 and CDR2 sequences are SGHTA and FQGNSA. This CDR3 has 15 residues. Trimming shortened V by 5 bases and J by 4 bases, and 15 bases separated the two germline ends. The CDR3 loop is CASSDGRVRYNEQFF. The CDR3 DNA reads TGTGCCAGCAGCGACGGTCGGGTCAGGTACAATGAGCAGTTCTTC.

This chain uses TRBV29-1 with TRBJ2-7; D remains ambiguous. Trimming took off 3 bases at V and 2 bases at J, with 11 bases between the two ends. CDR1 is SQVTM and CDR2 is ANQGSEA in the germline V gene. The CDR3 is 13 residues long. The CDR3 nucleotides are TGCAGCGTTGAGCTCGGCGAGACCTACGAGCAGTACTTC. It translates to CSVELGETYEQYF.

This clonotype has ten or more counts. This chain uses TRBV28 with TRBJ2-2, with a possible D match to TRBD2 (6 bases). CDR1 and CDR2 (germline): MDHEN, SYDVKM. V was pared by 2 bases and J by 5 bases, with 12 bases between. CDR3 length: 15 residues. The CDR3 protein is CASSLKVGGTGELFF. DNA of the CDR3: TGTGCCAGCAGTTTAAAAGTAGGAGGGACCGGGGAGCTGTTTTTT.

In nucleotides, the CDR3 is TGTGCCAGCAGTGCAGCCGACAGGGGCTACAATGAGCAGTTCTTC. This sequence encodes CASSAADRGYNEQFF. V is TRBV12-3 or TRBV12-4 and J is TRBJ2-1; 8 bases match TRBD1. With V trimmed by 5 bases and J by 3 bases, 6 bases remained unmatched. The CDR3 length is 15 residues.

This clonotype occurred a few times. CDR3 coding DNA: TGTGCCAGCAGTTACTCTCCCAAGACTCCTTACAAGTTCCGTGATGAGCAGTTCTTC. Translated: CASSYSPKTPYKFRDEQFF. This rearrangement joins TRBV6-2 or TRBV6-3 to TRBJ2-1; D not resolved. Trimming removed 0 bases at V and 8 bases at J, with 26 bases between. Germline V lookup: CDR1 MNHEY, CDR2 SVGEGT. The CDR3 spans 19 residues.

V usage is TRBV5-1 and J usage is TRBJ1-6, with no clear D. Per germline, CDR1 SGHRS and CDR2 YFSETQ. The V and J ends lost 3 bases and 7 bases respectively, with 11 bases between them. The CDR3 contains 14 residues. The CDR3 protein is CASSSSGSNSPLHF. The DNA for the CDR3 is TGCGCCAGCAGCTCCTCGGGCTCAAATTCACCCCTCCACTTT.

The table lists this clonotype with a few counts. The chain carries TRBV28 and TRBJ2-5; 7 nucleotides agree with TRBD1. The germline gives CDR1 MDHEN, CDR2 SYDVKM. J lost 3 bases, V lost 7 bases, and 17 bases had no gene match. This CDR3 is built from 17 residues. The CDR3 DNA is TGTGCCAGCAAAAAGTTCCTTTTCCGACAGGGTGAAGAGACCCAGTACTTC. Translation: CASKKFLFRQGEETQYF.

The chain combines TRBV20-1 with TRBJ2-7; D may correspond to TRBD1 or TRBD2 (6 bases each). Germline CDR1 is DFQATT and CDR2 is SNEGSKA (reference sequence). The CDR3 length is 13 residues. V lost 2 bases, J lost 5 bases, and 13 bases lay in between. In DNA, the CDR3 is TGCAGTGCTAGATTAGGGGGGCGAAACGAGCAGTACTTC. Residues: CSARLGGRNEQYF.